The clone carrying this T cell receptor beta chain was seen a single time. These data originate in a study of blood T cell repertoires in COVID-19. Study context: Collection of acute and convalescent COVID-19 samples took place in the United States, Italy and Spain. PBMCs, B-cell-depleted T cells, or T cells provided the cDNA or gDNA that made up the material.

CDR3 length equals 17 residues. V trimming: 4 bases; J trimming: 8 bases; junction bases outside the gene matches: 16. Germline CDR1 is MNHNS and CDR2 is SASEGT. Methods used by the authors: The assay estimated nucleated cells by amplifying reference gene primers. This table comes from immunoSEQ multiplex PCR, and its TCRdb copy is limited to in-frame clones, with some not included. D and trimming come from the DNA, and the V and J calls and clone size come from that table. Here the sample spans some 49,000 clones, 75% to 95% being singletons. The sample taken for sequencing was peripheral blood. The TCR sequence derives from a man aged 50 or older with active COVID-19. The V call is TRBV6-1, the J call TRBJ1-2; 10 bases agree with TRBD1. CDR3 residues: CASSAQGTRQGALGYTF. The DNA for the CDR3 is TGTGCCAGCAGTGCTCAAGGAACTCGACAGGGGGCATTAGGCTACACCTTC.